This TCR beta chain is from a study of blood T cells in healthy people across ages. A second roughly 6 to 12 cycle PCR used barcoded and J-beta primers. TCRdb redid the calling of the 5' RACE reads with MiXCR, one entry per CDR3 protein. The sample records 850,000 to 1,000,000 distinct CDR3 sequences, about 48% being singletons. Of note for this clonotype: This may be a read error, as it is one base from a much larger clone.

The CDR3 totals 19 residues. Trimming pared 0 bases from V and 0 bases from J, leaving 18 bases between. Germline assignment: CDR1 MGHRA and CDR2 YSYEKL. Sequencing was performed on blood. This rearrangement joins TRBV4-1 to TRBJ2-1, with no clear D. The TCR comes from a man aged 25 to 40 in good health. The CDR3 DNA sequence: TGCGCCAGCAGCCAAGAGAGACAAGGTAGGAGCTCCTCCTACAATGAGCAGTTCTTC. It is translated as CASSQERQGRSSSYNEQFF.